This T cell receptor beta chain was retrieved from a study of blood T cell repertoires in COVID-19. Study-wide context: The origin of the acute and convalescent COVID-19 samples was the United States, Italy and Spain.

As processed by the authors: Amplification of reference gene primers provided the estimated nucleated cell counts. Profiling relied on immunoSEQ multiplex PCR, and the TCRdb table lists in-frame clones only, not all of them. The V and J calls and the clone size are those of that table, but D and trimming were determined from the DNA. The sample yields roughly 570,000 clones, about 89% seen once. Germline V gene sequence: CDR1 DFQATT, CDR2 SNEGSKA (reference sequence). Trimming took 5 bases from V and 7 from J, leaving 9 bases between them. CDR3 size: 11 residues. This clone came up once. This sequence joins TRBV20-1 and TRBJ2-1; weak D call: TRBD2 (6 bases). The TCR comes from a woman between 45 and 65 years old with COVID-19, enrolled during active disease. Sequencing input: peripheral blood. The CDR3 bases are TGCAGTGCTGCCCGGGGGAATGAGCAGTTCTTC. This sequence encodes CSAARGNEQFF.